This T cell receptor (beta chain) is drawn from a study of shared clonotypes between healthy human individuals. Researchers divided each subset's genomic DNA evenly across several immunoSEQ plates. Data came from immunoSEQ multiplex PCR; TCRdb stores just in-frame clones and leaves some out. The sample includes approximately 1,500,000 clones, more than 95% of them seen just once. CD4+ cells yielded CD45RA+ naive and CD45RA-negative memory subsets. This clone was found once. The target antigen is unknown. Germline loops: CDR1 LNHDA, CDR2 SQIVND (reference sequence). This CDR3 has 13 residues. V was pared by 4 bases and J by 2 bases, with 9 bases between. General observations from the study: Sampling was confined to blood; repertoires within tissues likely differ. Between a few donors, naive CD4 clonotypes were shared at a level of around 5.2%.

Specimen: naive CD4+ T cells sorted from blood. Subset described: CD45RA+ positively selected. This receptor was taken from a man aged 25 to 40 in good health. V gene TRBV19 combines with J gene TRBJ2-7, with D unresolved. The CDR3 here is CASSRFVAYEQYF. CDR3 DNA: TGTGCCAGTAGTAGGTTCGTTGCCTACGAGCAGTACTTC.